Listed below are T cell receptor beta chains from one sample, sequenced in a study of T cells generated in artificial thymic organoids. TCRdb independently ran MiXCR on the 5' RACE reads; one entry per CDR3 protein. This table holds 7,500 to 8,000 distinct CDR3 sequences, 20% to 30% found once. Their target antigens are unknown. Sequenced sample: naive CD8+ T cells grown in artificial thymic organoids from cord blood stem and progenitor cells. All receptors come from a human donor who gave cord blood stem cells for thymic organoid culture, a cardiac surgery patient who gave postnatal thymus, or a blood donor (not recorded which). The CDR3 runs from the conserved cysteine through the conserved F or W. Each record gives: V gene, D gene, J gene, CDR3 length, clone size, CDR3 protein, CDR3 DNA. D genes are given only for firm matches. A clone size is listed for some rows: how often the clone was seen (once, few, many), or a class if it is expanded.

>TRBV24-1|-|TRBJ2-1|16|-
CATSGLATPRHNEQFF
TGTGCCACCAGTGGTTTGGCGACTCCACGCCACAATGAGCAGTTCTTC
>TRBV12-3/TRBV12-4|TRBD2|TRBJ2-7|16|few
CASSLARLAGGHEQYF
TGTGCCAGCAGTTTAGCGAGACTAGCGGGAGGCCACGAGCAGTACTTC
>TRBV10-3|-|TRBJ2-2|15|once
CAISKIRGSTGELFF
TGTGCCATCAGTAAAATCAGAGGAAGCACCGGGGAGCTGTTTTTT
>TRBV6-2/TRBV6-3|TRBD1|TRBJ1-5|18|few
CASSSGCTWTGDDQPQHF
TGTGCCAGCAGTTCGGGTTGTACGTGGACAGGGGACGATCAGCCCCAGCATTTT
>TRBV15|TRBD1|TRBJ2-7|16|-
CATSRGGDRSFYEQYF
TGTGCCACCAGCAGAGGGGGGGACAGGAGTTTCTACGAGCAGTACTTC
>TRBV5-6|-|TRBJ2-7|14|few
CASRRRGHYYEQYF
TGTGCCAGCAGGCGTCGAGGGCACTACTACGAGCAGTACTTC
>TRBV12-3/TRBV12-4|-|TRBJ2-7|12|medium-sized
CASSWGFYEQYF
TGTGCCAGCAGCTGGGGGTTCTACGAGCAGTACTTC
>TRBV3-1|-|TRBJ1-1|13|-
CASSRGSGGGAFF
TGTGCCAGCAGTAGGGGAAGTGGTGGGGGGGCTTTCTTT
>TRBV5-1|-|TRBJ2-2|17|few
CASSIPDDPGRFGELFF
TGCGCCAGCAGCATTCCAGATGACCCTGGGAGGTTCGGGGAGCTGTTTTTT
>TRBV7-9|-|TRBJ2-5|15|-
CASSSTRAFQETQYF
TGTGCCAGCAGCTCGACCCGGGCGTTCCAAGAGACCCAGTACTTC
>TRBV20-1|-|TRBJ1-1|15|medium-sized
CSARKVNRENTEAFF
TGCAGTGCTAGGAAGGTAAACAGGGAGAACACTGAAGCTTTCTTT
>TRBV4-1|-|TRBJ1-2|14|medium-sized
CASSQGPRCYGYTF
TGCGCCAGCAGCCAAGGGCCAAGGTGCTATGGCTACACCTTC
>TRBV3-1|-|TRBJ1-1|11|few
CASHNTLVAFF
TGTGCCAGCCATAACACCTTAGTGGCTTTCTTT
>TRBV4-1|-|TRBJ2-5|15|few
CASRAWDGWGETQYF
TGCGCCAGCAGGGCTTGGGACGGCTGGGGAGAGACCCAGTACTTC
>TRBV10-3|-|TRBJ1-5|13|-
CAIRASSNQPQHF
TGTGCCATCAGGGCCAGTAGCAATCAGCCCCAGCATTTT
>TRBV12-3/TRBV12-4|-|TRBJ1-2|12|-
CASSTANYGYTF
TGTGCCAGCAGTACAGCTAACTATGGCTACACCTTC
>TRBV10-3|TRBD2|TRBJ2-1|16|-
CAIRPRLAGVDNEQFF
TGTGCCATCAGACCGCGTCTAGCGGGGGTTGACAATGAGCAGTTCTTC
>TRBV6-2/TRBV6-3|-|TRBJ1-5|15|medium-sized
CASSYRNRAHQPQHF
TGTGCCAGCAGTTACAGGAACAGGGCCCATCAGCCCCAGCATTTT
>TRBV6-5|-|TRBJ1-5|19|-
CASSPNPPPKAGGNQPQHF
TGTGCCAGCAGTCCTAACCCGCCCCCGAAAGCAGGAGGGAATCAGCCCCAGCATTTT
>TRBV5-1|-|TRBJ2-2|13|few
CASSSRCTGELFF
TGCGCCAGCAGCTCGCGCTGCACCGGGGAGCTGTTTTTT
>TRBV5-5|-|TRBJ2-6|17|-
CASSLAYTGTGANVLTF
TGTGCCAGCAGCTTGGCCTATACAGGGACTGGGGCCAACGTCCTGACTTTC
>TRBV11-2|TRBD1|TRBJ2-7|14|few
CASSVDRAAYEQYF
TGTGCCAGCAGCGTGGACAGGGCAGCCTACGAGCAGTACTTC
>TRBV19|-|TRBJ1-1|14|few
CASSLRQLNTEAFF
TGTGCCAGTAGTCTCCGACAGTTGAACACTGAAGCTTTCTTT
>TRBV7-3|-|TRBJ2-1|15|few
CASSPLTGLYNEQFF
TGTGCCAGCAGCCCCCTAACGGGGCTATACAATGAGCAGTTCTTC
>TRBV7-6|-|TRBJ2-5|18|-
CASSLVPRTGRVQETQYF
TGTGCCAGCAGCTTAGTTCCCAGGACAGGGAGGGTCCAAGAGACCCAGTACTTC
>TRBV4-3|-|TRBJ1-5|14|-
CASSQGQGNQPQHF
TGCGCCAGCAGCCAAGGACAGGGCAATCAGCCCCAGCATTTT
>TRBV27|TRBD1|TRBJ1-2|14|medium-sized
CASSLQGALYGYTF
TGTGCCAGCAGTTTGCAGGGGGCTTTATATGGCTACACCTTC